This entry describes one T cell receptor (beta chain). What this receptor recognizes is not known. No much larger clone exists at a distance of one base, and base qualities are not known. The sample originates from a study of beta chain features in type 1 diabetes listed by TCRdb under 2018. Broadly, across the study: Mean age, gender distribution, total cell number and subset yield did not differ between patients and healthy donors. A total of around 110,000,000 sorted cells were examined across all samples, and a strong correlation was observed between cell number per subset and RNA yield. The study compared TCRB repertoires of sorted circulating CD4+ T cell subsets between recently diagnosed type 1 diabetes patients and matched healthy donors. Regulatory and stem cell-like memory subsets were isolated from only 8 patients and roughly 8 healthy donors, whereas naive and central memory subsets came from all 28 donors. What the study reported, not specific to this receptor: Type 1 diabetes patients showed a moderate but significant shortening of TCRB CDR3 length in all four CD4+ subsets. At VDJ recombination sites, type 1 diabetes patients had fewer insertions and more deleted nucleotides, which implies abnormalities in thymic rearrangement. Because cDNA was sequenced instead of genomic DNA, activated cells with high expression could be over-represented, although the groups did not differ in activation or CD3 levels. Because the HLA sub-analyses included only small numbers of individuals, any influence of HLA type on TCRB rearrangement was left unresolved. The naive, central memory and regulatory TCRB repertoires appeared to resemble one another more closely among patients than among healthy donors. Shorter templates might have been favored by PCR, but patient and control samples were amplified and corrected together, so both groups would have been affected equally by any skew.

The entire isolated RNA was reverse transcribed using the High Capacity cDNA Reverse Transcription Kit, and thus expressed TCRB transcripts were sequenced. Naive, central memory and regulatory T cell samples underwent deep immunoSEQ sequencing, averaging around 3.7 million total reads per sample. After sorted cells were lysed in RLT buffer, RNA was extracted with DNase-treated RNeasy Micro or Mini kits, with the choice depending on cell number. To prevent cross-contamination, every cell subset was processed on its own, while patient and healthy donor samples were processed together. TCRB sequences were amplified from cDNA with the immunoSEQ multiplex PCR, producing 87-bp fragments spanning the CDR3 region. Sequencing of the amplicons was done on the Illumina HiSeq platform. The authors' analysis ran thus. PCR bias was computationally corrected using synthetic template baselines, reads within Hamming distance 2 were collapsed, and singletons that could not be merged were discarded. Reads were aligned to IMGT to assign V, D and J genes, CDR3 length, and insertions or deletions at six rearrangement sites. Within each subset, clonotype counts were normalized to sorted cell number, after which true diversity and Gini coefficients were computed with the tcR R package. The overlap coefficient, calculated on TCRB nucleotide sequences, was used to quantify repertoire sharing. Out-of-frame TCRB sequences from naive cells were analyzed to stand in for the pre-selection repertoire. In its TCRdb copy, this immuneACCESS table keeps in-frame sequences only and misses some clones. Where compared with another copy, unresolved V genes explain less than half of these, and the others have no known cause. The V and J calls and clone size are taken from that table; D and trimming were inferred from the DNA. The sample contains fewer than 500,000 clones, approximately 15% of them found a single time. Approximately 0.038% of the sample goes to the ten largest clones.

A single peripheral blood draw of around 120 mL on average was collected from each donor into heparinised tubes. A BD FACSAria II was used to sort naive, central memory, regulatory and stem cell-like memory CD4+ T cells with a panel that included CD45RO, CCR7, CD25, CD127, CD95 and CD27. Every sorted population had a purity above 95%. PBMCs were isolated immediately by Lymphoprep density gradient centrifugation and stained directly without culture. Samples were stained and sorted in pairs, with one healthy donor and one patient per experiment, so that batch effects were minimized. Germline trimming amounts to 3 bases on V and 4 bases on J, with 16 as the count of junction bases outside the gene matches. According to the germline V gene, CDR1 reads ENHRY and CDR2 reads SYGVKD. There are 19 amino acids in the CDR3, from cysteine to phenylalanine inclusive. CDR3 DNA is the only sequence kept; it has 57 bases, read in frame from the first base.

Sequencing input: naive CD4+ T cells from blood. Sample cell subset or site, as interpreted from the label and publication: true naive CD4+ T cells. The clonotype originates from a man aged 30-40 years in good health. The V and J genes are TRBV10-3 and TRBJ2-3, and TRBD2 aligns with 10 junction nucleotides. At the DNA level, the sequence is TGTGCCATCAGTGAACCCGATACAAGCGGGAGGGCCGGGCCAGATACGCAGTATTTT. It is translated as CAISEPDTSGRAGPDTQYF.